Detailed here is one T cell receptor beta chain. What it binds is unknown. A second 7 to 11 cycle PCR used barcoded and J-beta primers. Every molecule of cDNA carried a tag from a template-switch adaptor with 12 random nucleotides. A single record per CDR3 protein comes from TCRdb applying MiXCR to the 5' RACE reads. The repertoire holds about 1.6 million distinct CDR3 sequences, with about 35% as singletons. Staff drew 9 to 10 milliliters of peripheral blood from each donor. This entry belongs to a study of blood T cells in healthy people across ages. Overall study: Using template switching, researchers captured about one barcoded beta molecule for each two T cells. General study findings and limits: Estimates based on one million T cells were treated as lower bounds.

V was cut by 4 bases and J by 10 bases, with 14 bases left in between. This CDR3 region has 14 residues. The sequenced sample consisted of blood. The chain combines TRBV12-3 or TRBV12-4 with TRBJ1-6, with a possible D match to TRBD1 (5 bases). The TCR originated in a woman younger than 45 in good health. CDR3 DNA sequence: TGTGCCAGCAGTTCAGGGATTCGGGGATCACCCCTCCACTTT. Its protein is CASSSGIRGSPLHF.